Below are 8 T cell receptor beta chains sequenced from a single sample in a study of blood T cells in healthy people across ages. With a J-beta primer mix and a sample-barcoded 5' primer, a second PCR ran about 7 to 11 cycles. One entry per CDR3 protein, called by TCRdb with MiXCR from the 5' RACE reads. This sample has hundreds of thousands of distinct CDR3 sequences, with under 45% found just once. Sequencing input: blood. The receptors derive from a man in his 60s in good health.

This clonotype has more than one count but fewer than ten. The CDR3 DNA follows: TGTGCCAGCAGCTTGAAGGGAGCCGATAATTCACCCCTCCACTTT. Its protein is CASSLKGADNSPLHF. The genes are TRBV5-5 and TRBJ1-6; D is unresolved. CDR1 is SGHKS and CDR2 is YYEKEE in the germline V gene (reference sequence). The CDR3 extends over 15 amino acids. Trimming left V 1 base short and J 5 bases short, with 10 bases between.

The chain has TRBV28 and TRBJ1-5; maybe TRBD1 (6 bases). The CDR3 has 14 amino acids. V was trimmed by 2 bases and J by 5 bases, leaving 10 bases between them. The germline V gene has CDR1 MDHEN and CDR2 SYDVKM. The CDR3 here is CASSLIRGYQPQHF. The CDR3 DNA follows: TGTGCCAGCAGTTTAATCAGGGGTTATCAGCCCCAGCATTTT.

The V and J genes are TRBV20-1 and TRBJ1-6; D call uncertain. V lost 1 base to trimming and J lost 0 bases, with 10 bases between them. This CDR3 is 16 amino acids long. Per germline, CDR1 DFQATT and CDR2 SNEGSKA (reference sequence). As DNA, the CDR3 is TGCAGTGCTAGAGTTGCAAGGAGCTCCTATAATTCACCCCTCCACTTT. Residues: CSARVARSSYNSPLHF.

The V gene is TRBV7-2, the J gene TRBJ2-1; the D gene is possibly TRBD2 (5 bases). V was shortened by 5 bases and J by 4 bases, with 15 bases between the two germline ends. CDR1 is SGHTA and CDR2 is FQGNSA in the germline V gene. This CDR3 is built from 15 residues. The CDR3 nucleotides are TGTGCCAGCAGCGTAGAGCGGAACCCATACAATGAGCAGTTCTTC. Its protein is CASSVERNPYNEQFF.

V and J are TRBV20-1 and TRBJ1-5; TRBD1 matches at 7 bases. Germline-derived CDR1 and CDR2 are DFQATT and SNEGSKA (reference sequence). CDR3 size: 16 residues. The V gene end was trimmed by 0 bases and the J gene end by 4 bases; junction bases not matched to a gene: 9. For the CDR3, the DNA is TGCAGTGCTAGAGATCCAGGGGGAAACGTTAATCAGCCCCAGCATTTT. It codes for CSARDPGGNVNQPQHF.

The CDR3 here is CATSPGGYEQYF. The DNA for the CDR3 is TGTGCCACCAGTCCAGGGGGGTACGAGCAGTACTTC. The chain uses TRBV24-1 and TRBJ2-4; the D gene is possibly TRBD1 (7 bases). Judging by the DNA end, TRBJ2-7 fits better; the J call may be wrong. The CDR3 loop spans 12 amino acids. CDR1 KGHDR and CDR2 SFDVKD come from the germline V gene.

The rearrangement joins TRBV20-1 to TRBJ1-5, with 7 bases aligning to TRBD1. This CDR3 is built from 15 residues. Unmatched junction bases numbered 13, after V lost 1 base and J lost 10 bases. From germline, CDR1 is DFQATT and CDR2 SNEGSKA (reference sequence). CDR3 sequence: CSARAPTGINFPQHF. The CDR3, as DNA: TGCAGTGCTAGAGCCCCGACAGGGATAAACTTCCCCCAGCATTTT.

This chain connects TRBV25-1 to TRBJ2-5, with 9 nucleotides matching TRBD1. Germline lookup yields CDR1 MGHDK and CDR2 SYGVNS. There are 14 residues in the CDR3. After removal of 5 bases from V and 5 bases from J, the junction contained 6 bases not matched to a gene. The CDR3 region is CASSPNRGPETQYF. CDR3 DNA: TGTGCCAGCAGTCCCAACAGGGGGCCGGAGACCCAGTACTTC.